These 30 T cell receptor beta chains were all obtained from the same sample, sequenced in a study of CXCR3-negative and CXCR3-positive naive CD8 T cells. These receptors lack a known antigen. Libraries of TRB cDNA were made by 5' RACE and carried UMIs. From its re-call of the 5' RACE reads, TCRdb lists each CDR3 protein once, without DNA. This repertoire includes roughly 120,000 distinct CDR3 sequences. Study-wide results and caveats: TRB CDR3s of CXCR3-positive naive cells were more hydrophobic than those of CXCR3-negative naive cells.

Sequencing was performed on naive CXCR3+ CD8+ T cells from blood. This sample's subset: CD45RO-CCR7+CD27+CD95- naive CD8+ T cells expressing CXCR3 (TNR3+). The receptors originated from a human donor in good health. Some clones in this sample may be carry-over from other donors' samples.

V and J are TRBV15 and TRBJ1-2. Germline CDR1 is LNHNV and CDR2 is YYDKDF (reference sequence). The CDR3 contains 15 residues. The CDR3: CATSRDRGLNYGYTF.

This chain connects TRBV7-9 to TRBJ2-1; lacking DNA, the TRBD2 call made by TCRdb goes unchecked. CDR3 length: 14 residues. CDR1 SEHNR and CDR2 FQNEAQ come from the germline V gene (reference sequence). This chain's CDR3 is CASAPGLRYDEQFF.

J is TRBJ2-3 and V is TRBV27; TCRdb gives TRBD1 as the D gene, but with no DNA this cannot be confirmed. This CDR3 is 16 amino acids long. The V gene's germline CDR1 is MNHEY and CDR2 SMNVEV (reference sequence). This chain's CDR3 is CASSYPRGGHTDTQYF.

The J gene is TRBJ2-7, the V gene TRBV5-6; TCRdb's assignment of TRBD2 cannot be checked, as there is no DNA. Germline CDR1 and CDR2: SGHDT and YYEEEE. This CDR3 is 15 amino acids long. The CDR3 here is CASSLFLGGLNEQYF.

The rearrangement links TRBV15 to TRBJ2-5; with no DNA, the TCRdb D assignment of TRBD1 cannot be verified. The CDR3 contains 17 residues. Germline V gene data show CDR1 as LNHNV and CDR2 as YYDKDF (reference sequence). CDR3 in amino acids: CATSRDRGRGVQETQYF.

The rearrangement joins TRBV5-4 to TRBJ2-7; the TCRdb call, TRBD2, lacks DNA for checking. Germline-derived CDR1 and CDR2 are SGHNT and YYREEE (reference sequence). This CDR3 comprises 14 residues. CDR3 loop: CASSFEEGLSEQYF.

The chain uses TRBV7-8 and TRBJ1-1. The CDR3 length is 15 residues. The germline gives CDR1 SGHVS, CDR2 FQNEAQ. CDR3 residues: CASSSEMGGRTEAFF.

The chain is built from TRBV29-1 and TRBJ2-1; no DNA is available, so the TRBD1 call from TCRdb remains unchecked. CDR1 SQVTM and CDR2 ANQGSEA come from the germline V gene. This CDR3 comprises 14 residues. The CDR3: CSVGDRGSYNEQFF.

The genes are TRBV29-1 and TRBJ1-3. Germline CDR1 reads SQVTM; CDR2 reads ANQGSEA. The CDR3 contains 12 residues. The CDR3 sequence is CSVEGQGNTIYF.

The chain carries TRBV5-1 and TRBJ2-7; TCRdb returns TRBD1, unconfirmable since there is no DNA. Germline CDR1 reads SGHRS; CDR2 reads YFSETQ. CDR3 size: 13 residues. CDR3 loop: CASSGGETYEQYF.

J is TRBJ2-7 and V is TRBV29-1; TCRdb's D call, TRBD1, is unchecked because there is no DNA. This CDR3 comprises 12 residues. Germline assignment: CDR1 SQVTM and CDR2 ANQGSEA. The chain's CDR3 is CSVTGATYEQYF.

The chain recombines TRBV28 with TRBJ2-1. Germline CDR1 is MDHEN and CDR2 is SYDVKM. The CDR3 is made up of 15 amino acids. This chain's CDR3 is CASSSTATNLHEQFF. The full variable domain, completed using reference TRBV28 and TRBJ2-1, is DVKVTQSSRYLVKRTGEKVFLECVQDMDHENMFWYRQDPGLGLRLIYFSYDVKMKEKGDIPEGYSVSREKKERFSLILESASTNQTSMYLCASSSTATNLHEQFFGPGTRLTVL.

The chain links TRBV28 to TRBJ2-1; TCRdb's assignment of TRBD1 cannot be checked, as there is no DNA. The CDR3 is made up of 15 amino acids. The germline V gene encodes CDR1 MDHEN and CDR2 SYDVKM. CDR3 sequence: CASSAYRERDNEQFF.

The chain links TRBV7-9 to TRBJ1-4; TCRdb proposes TRBD1, but this gene call is untestable without DNA. CDR1 and CDR2 from the germline V gene are SEHNR and FQNEAQ (reference sequence). CDR3 length: 15 amino acids. CDR3: CASSEGQGTNEKLFF.

V usage is TRBV5-6 and J usage is TRBJ2-2. CDR3 length: 12 amino acids. CDR1 and CDR2 from the germline V gene are SGHDT and YYEEEE. CDR3 amino acids: CASSLGTLELFF.

The chain recombines TRBV7-9 with TRBJ1-1; the TCRdb call, TRBD1, lacks DNA for checking. The CDR3 totals 13 residues. Germline V CDR1 and CDR2: SEHNR, FQNEAQ (reference sequence). The CDR3 region is CASSPPQGIEAFF. The complete variable domain, with remaining parts taken from reference TRBV7-9 and TRBJ1-1, reads DTGVSQNPRHKITKRGQNVTFRCDPISEHNRLYWYRQTLGQGPEFLTYFQNEAQLEKSRLLSDRFSAERPKGSFSTLEIQRTEQGDSAMYLCASSPPQGIEAFFGQGTRLTVV.

The J gene is TRBJ1-5, the V gene TRBV2. Germline V gene lookup returns CDR1 SNHLY and CDR2 FYNNEI. This CDR3 spans 11 amino acids. The CDR3 spells CASGWNQPQHF.

The chain joins TRBV12-3 or TRBV12-4 to TRBJ2-3; the D gene TCRdb calls, TRBD2, cannot be checked with no DNA. The CDR3 extends over 19 amino acids. The CDR3 loop is CASRPFSLTSGRSTDTQYF.

This chain links TRBV20-1 with TRBJ1-5; lacking DNA, the TRBD1 call made by TCRdb goes unchecked. This CDR3 has 18 amino acids. Germline lookup yields CDR1 DFQATT and CDR2 SNEGSKA (reference sequence). CDR3 loop: CSARNSRDRGYYNQPQHF.

The chain is built from TRBV5-1 and TRBJ2-3; the D call of TRBD1 rests on TCRdb alone, since no DNA is present to check it. Germline CDR1 reads SGHRS; CDR2 reads YFSETQ. The CDR3 has 12 amino acids. CDR3 loop: CASSPWGDTQYF.

The chain links TRBV20-1 to TRBJ1-1. This CDR3 region has 12 residues. The germline V gene has CDR1 DFQATT and CDR2 SNEGSKA (reference sequence). The CDR3 spells CSAGSSNTEAFF.

V gene TRBV4-1 combines with J gene TRBJ2-3; TCRdb lists TRBD2, though no DNA is available to test this call. CDR3 length: 16 residues. Germline assignment: CDR1 MGHRA and CDR2 YSYEKL. The CDR3 sequence is CASSQDTERSTDTQYF.

This chain connects TRBV5-1 to TRBJ2-3; with no DNA, the TCRdb D assignment of TRBD2 cannot be verified. Germline CDR1 and CDR2: SGHRS and YFSETQ. This CDR3 is built from 16 residues. CDR3 region: CASSLVVAEGADTQYF.

This chain connects TRBV3-1 to TRBJ2-7; lacking DNA, the TRBD1 call made by TCRdb goes unchecked. Germline V lookup: CDR1 LGHDT, CDR2 YNNKEL (reference sequence). The CDR3 contains 14 residues. CDR3 loop: CASSPPDRPDEQYF.

This CDR3 reads CSVLPPDSPMNTGELFF. The chain employs TRBV29-1 and TRBJ2-2; without DNA, the TCRdb call of TRBD2 cannot be checked. CDR1 and CDR2 (germline): SQVTM, ANQGSEA. The CDR3 has 17 amino acids.

J is TRBJ2-1 and V is TRBV5-1. This CDR3 comprises 14 residues. CDR1 and CDR2 from the germline V gene are SGHRS and YFSETQ. The CDR3 loop reads CASSLGGPDIEQFF.

This chain uses TRBV20-1 with TRBJ2-3; absent DNA, TCRdb's TRBD2 call cannot be checked. Looked up from germline, CDR1 is DFQATT and CDR2 is SNEGSKA (reference sequence). The CDR3 totals 18 residues. CDR3 protein: CSARALLSGGNDADTQYF.

The rearrangement links TRBV14 to TRBJ2-7; without DNA, the TCRdb call of TRBD2 cannot be checked. The germline gives CDR1 SGHDN, CDR2 FVKESK. The CDR3 runs 15 residues. The CDR3 loop is CASSQGGNSVYEQYF.

The chain carries TRBV9 and TRBJ2-7; the TCRdb D gene call, TRBD2, has no DNA to confirm it. The germline CDR1 and CDR2 sequences are SGDLS and YYNGEE. The CDR3 runs to 15 residues. The CDR3 loop is CASSESGGSSYEQYF. The variable domain in full, with the rest retrieved from reference TRBV9 and TRBJ2-7, is DSGVTQTPKHLITATGQRVTLRCSPRSGDLSVYWYQQSLDQGLQFLIQYYNGEERAKGNILERFSAQQFPDLHSELNLSSLELGDSALYFCASSESGGSSYEQYFGPGTRLTVT.

The genes are TRBV29-1 and TRBJ2-2; the D gene TCRdb calls, TRBD1, cannot be checked with no DNA. The CDR3 has 11 residues. Germline CDR1 is SQVTM and CDR2 is ANQGSEA. The CDR3 here is CSVTRGLELFF.